What follows describes a single T cell receptor (beta chain). This sample is part of a study of blood T cells in healthy people across ages. Primers used in a second PCR of roughly 6 to 12 cycles were a sample-barcoded 5' primer and a J-beta primer mix. TCRdb independently ran MiXCR on the 5' RACE reads; one entry per CDR3 protein. The sample lists hundreds of thousands of distinct CDR3 sequences, around 62% seen once, with approximately 30% in the top ten. This CDR3 region has 14 residues. V gave up 4 bases and J gave up 11 bases; unmatched junction bases: 7. Germline CDR1 is SGHDN and CDR2 is FVKESK.

The source of this sequence is a man aged 25-45 years in good health. The sample taken for sequencing was blood. The chain links TRBV14 to TRBJ1-6; 8 bases agree with TRBD1. CDR3 in DNA: TGTGCCAGCAGCCTAACCAGGGGGCGCACACCCCTCCACTTT. Translated: CASSLTRGRTPLHF.